This TCR beta chain was sequenced for a study of T-cell reconstitution after alpha-beta-depleted transplantation in children. This clonotype has just a few counts. The V end was cut by 4 bases, the J end by 1 base, with 6 bases between. Germline CDR1 LGHNA, CDR2 YSLEER. This CDR3 spans 13 amino acids. TCRbeta library construction was performed incorporating unique molecular identifiers. MiXCR, run by TCRdb on the PCR reads, gives a single entry per CDR3 protein. Of about 690,000 distinct CDR3 sequences in the sample, approximately 16% were seen once. The origin of this receptor is a human donor who donated a stem cell graft to a child with acute myeloid leukemia. The sample in question was PBMCs from the stem cell graft donor, obtained from the stem cell graft. The chain carries TRBV4-3 and TRBJ2-3; the D gene is possibly TRBD2 (6 bases). For the CDR3, the DNA is TGCGCCAGCAGCCGGAGGGGCACAGATACGCAGTATTTT. This encodes CASSRRGTDTQYF.